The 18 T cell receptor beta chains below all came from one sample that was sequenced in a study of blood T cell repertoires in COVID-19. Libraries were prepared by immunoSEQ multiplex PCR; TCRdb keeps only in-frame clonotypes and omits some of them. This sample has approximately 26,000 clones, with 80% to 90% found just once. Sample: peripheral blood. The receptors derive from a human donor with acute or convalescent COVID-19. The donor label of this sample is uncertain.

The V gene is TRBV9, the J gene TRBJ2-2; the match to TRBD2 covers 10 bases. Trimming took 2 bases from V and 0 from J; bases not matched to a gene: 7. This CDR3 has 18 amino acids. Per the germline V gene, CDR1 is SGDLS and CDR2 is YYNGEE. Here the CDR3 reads CASSVTAGGPTNTGELFF. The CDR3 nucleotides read TGTGCCAGCAGCGTTACAGCGGGAGGGCCAACGAACACCGGGGAGCTGTTTTTT.

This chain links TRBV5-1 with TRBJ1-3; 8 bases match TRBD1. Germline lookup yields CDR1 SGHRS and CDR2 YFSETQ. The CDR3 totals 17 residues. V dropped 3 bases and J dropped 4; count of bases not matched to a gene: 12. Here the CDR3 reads CASSSGQGNNGGNTIYF. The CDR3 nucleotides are TGCGCCAGCAGCTCTGGACAGGGTAACAACGGGGGAAACACCATATATTTT. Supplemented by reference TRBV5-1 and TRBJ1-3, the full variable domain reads KAGVTQTPRYLIKTRGQQVTLSCSPISGHRSVSWYQQTPGQGLQFLFEYFSETQRNKGNFPGRFSGRQFSNSRSEMNVSTLELGDSALYLCASSSGQGNNGGNTIYFGEGSWLTVV.

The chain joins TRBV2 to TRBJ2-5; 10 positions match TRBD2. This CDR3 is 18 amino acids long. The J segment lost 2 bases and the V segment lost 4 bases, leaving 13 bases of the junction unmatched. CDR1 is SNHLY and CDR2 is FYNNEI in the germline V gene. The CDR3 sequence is CASSGPATFSGGQETQYF. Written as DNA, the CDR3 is TGTGCCAGCAGTGGCCCGGCTACCTTTAGCGGGGGGCAAGAGACCCAGTACTTC.

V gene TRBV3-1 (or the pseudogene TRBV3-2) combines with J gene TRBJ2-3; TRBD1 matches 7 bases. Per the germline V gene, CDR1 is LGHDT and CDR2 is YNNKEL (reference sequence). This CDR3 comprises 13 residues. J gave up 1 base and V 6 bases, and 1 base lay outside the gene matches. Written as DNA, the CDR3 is TGTGCCAGCAGAGACAGGGGCACAGATACGCAGTATTTT. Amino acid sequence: CASRDRGTDTQYF.

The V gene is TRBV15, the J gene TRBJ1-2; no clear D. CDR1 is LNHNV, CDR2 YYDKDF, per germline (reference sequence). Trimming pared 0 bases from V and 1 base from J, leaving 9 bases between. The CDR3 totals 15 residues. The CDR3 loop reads CATSRDPTVNYGYTF. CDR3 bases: TGTGCCACCAGCAGAGATCCCACAGTTAACTATGGCTACACCTTC. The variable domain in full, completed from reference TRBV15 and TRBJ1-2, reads DAMVIQNPRYQVTQFGKPVTLSCSQTLNHNVMYWYQQKSSQAPKLLFHYYDKDFNNEADTPDNFQSRRPNTSFCFLDIRSPGLGDTAMYLCATSRDPTVNYGYTFGSGTRLTVV.

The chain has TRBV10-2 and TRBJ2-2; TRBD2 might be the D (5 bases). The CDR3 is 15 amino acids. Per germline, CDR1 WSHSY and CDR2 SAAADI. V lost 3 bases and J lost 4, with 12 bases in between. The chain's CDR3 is CASSEGLALTGELFF. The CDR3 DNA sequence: TGCGCCAGCAGTGAAGGGCTAGCCCTCACCGGGGAGCTGTTTTTT.

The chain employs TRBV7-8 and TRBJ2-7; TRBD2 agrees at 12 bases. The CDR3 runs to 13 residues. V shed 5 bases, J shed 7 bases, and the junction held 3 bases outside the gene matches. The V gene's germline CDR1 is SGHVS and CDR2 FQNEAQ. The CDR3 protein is CASSVGLAGEQYF. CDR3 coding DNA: TGTGCCAGCAGCGTAGGACTAGCGGGGGAGCAGTACTTC.

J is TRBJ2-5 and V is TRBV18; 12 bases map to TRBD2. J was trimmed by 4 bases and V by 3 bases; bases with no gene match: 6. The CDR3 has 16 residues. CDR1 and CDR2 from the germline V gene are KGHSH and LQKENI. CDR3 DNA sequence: TGTGCCAGCTCACCCCTACCGGGACTAGCGGGAGAGACCCAGTACTTC. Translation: CASSPLPGLAGETQYF.

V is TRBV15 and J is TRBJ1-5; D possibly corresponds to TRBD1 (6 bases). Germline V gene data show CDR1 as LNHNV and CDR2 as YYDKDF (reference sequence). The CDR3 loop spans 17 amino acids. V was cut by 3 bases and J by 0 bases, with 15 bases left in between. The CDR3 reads CATSSPRGAFSNQPQHF. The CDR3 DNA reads TGTGCCACCAGCAGTCCCCGGGGGGCCTTTAGCAATCAGCCCCAGCATTTT.

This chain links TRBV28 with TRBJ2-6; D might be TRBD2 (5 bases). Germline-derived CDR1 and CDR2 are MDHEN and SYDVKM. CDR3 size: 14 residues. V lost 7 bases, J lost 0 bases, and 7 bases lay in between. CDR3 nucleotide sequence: TGTGCCAGCAAAGGAGGCTCTGGGGCCAACGTCCTGACTTTC. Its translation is CASKGGSGANVLTF.

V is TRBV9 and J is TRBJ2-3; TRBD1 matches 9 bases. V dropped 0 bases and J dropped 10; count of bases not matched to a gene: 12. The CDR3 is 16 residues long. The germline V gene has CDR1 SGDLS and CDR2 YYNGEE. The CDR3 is CASSVDGTGPWAPQYF. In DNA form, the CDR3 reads TGTGCCAGCAGCGTAGATGGGACAGGGCCTTGGGCCCCGCAGTATTTT.

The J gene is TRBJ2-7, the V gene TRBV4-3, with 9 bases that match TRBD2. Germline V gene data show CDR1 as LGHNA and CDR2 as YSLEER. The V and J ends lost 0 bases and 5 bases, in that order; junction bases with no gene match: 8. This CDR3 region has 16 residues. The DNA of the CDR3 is TGCGCCAGCAGCCAAGAGTGGCGGGGGGGCCGCCACGAGCAGTACTTC. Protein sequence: CASSQEWRGGRHEQYF.

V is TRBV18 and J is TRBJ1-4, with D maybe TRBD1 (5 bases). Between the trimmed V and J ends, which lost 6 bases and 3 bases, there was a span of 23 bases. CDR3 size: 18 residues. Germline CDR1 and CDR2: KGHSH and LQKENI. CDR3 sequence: CASSRKTETFGSNEKLFF. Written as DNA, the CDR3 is TGTGCCAGCTCGCGTAAGACAGAGACCTTTGGCTCTAATGAAAAACTGTTTTTT. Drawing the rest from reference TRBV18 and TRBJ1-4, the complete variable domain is NAGVMQNPRHLVRRRGQEARLRCSPMKGHSHVYWYRQLPEEGLKFMVYLQKENIIDESGMPKERFSAEFPKEGPSILRIQQVVRGDSAAYFCASSRKTETFGSNEKLFFGSGTQLSVL.

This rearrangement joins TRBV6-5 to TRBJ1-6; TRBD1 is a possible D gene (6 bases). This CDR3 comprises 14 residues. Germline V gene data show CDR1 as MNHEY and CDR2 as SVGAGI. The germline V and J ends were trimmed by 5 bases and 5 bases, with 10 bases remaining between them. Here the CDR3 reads CASSRTANNSPLHF. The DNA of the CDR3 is TGTGCCAGCAGTCGGACAGCAAATAATTCACCCCTCCACTTT.

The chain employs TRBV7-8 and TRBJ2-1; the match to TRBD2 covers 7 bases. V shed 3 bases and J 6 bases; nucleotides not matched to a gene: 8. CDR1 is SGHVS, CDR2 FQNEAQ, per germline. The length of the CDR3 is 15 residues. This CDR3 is CASSLRREQSNEQFF. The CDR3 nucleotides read TGTGCCAGCAGCTTGAGGCGGGAGCAATCCAATGAGCAGTTCTTC. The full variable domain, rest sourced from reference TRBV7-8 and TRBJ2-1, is GAGVSQSPRYKVAKRGQDVALRCDPISGHVSLFWYQQALGQGPEFLTYFQNEAQLDKSGLPSDRFFAERPEGSVSTLKIQRTQQEDSAVYLCASSLRREQSNEQFFGPGTRLTVL.

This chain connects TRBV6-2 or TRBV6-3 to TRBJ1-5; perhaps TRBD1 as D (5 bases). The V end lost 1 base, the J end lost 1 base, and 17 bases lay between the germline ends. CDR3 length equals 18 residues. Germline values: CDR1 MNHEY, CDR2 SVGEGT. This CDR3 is CASSYWSVAGLSNQPQHF. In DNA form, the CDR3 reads TGTGCCAGCAGTTACTGGTCGGTGGCAGGGCTAAGCAATCAGCCCCAGCATTTT.

The CDR3: CAISESGSVGTQNIQYF. The CDR3 DNA is TGTGCCATCAGTGAGTCAGGGTCAGTAGGGACTCAAAACATTCAGTACTTC. The chain recombines TRBV10-3 with TRBJ2-4; perhaps TRBD2 as D (6 bases). Germline V CDR1 and CDR2: ENHRY, SYGVKD. The CDR3 totals 17 residues. The V gene lost 0 bases and the J gene lost 5 bases, with 17 bases spanning the gap.

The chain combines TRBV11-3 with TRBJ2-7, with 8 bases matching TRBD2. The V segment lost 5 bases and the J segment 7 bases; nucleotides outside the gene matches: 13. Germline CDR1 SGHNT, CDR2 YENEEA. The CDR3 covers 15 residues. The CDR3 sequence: CASSPLGGGLGEQYF. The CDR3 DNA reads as TGTGCCAGCAGCCCTCTCGGGGGGGGTCTAGGGGAGCAGTACTTC. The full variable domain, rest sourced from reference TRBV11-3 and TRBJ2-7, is EAGVVQSPRYKIIEKKQPVAFWCNPISGHNTLYWYLQNLGQGPELLIRYENEEAVDDSQLPKDRFSAERLKGVDSTLKIQPAELGDSAVYLCASSPLGGGLGEQYFGPGTRLTVT.